The 9 T cell receptor beta chains in this list originate from one sample, sequenced in a study of T cells in Graves' hyperthyroidism and ophthalmopathy. RNA transcripts gave rise to amplified TCR beta CDR3 regions. A set of HTBI primers served as the primers for a first-round RT-PCR of the TCR CDR3. TCRdb processed the multiplex PCR reads anew with MiXCR; each CDR3 protein has one entry. The sample lists 650,000 to 700,000 distinct CDR3 sequences; roughly 17% were seen once. Material: blood. All receptors come from a man aged 45-65 years with Graves' hyperthyroidism.

The V call is TRBV6-8, the J call TRBJ1-5; unclear D gene. The CDR3 length is 13 residues. Germline lookup yields CDR1 MNHGY and CDR2 SAAAGT. The CDR3 loop reads CVSNRVSNQPQHF. The CDR3 nucleotides read TGTGTCAGTAACAGAGTTAGCAATCAGCCCCAGCATTTT.

The sample holds a few counts of this clonotype. The V gene is TRBV6-5, the J gene TRBJ2-5, with 8 positions matching TRBD1. CDR1 is MNHEY and CDR2 is SVGAGI in the germline V gene. With V trimmed by 0 bases and J by 5 bases, 8 bases remained unmatched. The CDR3 covers 16 residues. CDR3 coding DNA: TGTGCCAGCAGTTACTCGGGCAGGGGGCCCTTTGAGACCCAGTACTTC. Translation gives CASSYSGRGPFETQYF.

This clonotype was picked up many times. The V gene is TRBV12-3 or TRBV12-4, the J gene TRBJ1-1, with no clear D. V shed 6 bases and J shed 5 bases, with 19 bases lying between them. The CDR3 has 15 amino acids. The CDR3 DNA sequence: TGTGCCAGCAGAACGGACGGGAGCATGTGGACTGAAGCTTTCTTT. Amino acid sequence: CASRTDGSMWTEAFF.

Many counts were recorded for this clonotype. The V gene is TRBV27, the J gene TRBJ1-6; weak D call: TRBD1 (6 bases). Germline V CDR1 and CDR2: MNHEY, SMNVEV (reference sequence). V was trimmed by 7 bases and J by 4 bases, leaving 11 bases between them. The CDR3 consists of 14 residues. CDR3 DNA: TGTGCCAGCACCTCCACAGGGTATAATTCACCCCTCCACTTT. Amino acid sequence: CASTSTGYNSPLHF.

This sequence joins TRBV7-8 and TRBJ2-2, with 11 positions matching TRBD1. In germline, CDR1 is SGHVS, CDR2 FQNEAQ. The CDR3 loop spans 19 amino acids. The CDR3 region has the DNA TGTGGCAAATCGGATTTAGGACAGGGGGCCCTAAAGAACACCGGGGAGCTGTTTTTT. The encoded protein is CGKSDLGQGALKNTGELFF.

This clonotype occurred once. The chain couples TRBV4-1 to TRBJ2-6; TRBD1 is a possible D gene (5 bases). Germline CDR1 and CDR2: MGHRA and YSYEKL. Trimming shortened V by 0 bases and J by 1 base, and 19 bases separated the two germline ends. The CDR3 is made up of 20 amino acids. The CDR3 sequence is CASSQDPGRAMRSGANVLTF. The CDR3 coding sequence is TGCGCCAGCAGCCAAGATCCAGGCAGGGCGATGAGGTCTGGGGCCAACGTCCTGACTTTC.

The rearrangement uses TRBV20-1 and TRBJ2-3; D is undetermined. The V end lost 5 bases, the J end lost 5 bases, and 8 bases lay between the germline ends. This CDR3 spans 11 amino acids. Germline V CDR1 and CDR2: DFQATT, SNEGSKA (reference sequence). CDR3 sequence (DNA): TGCAGTGCTTTTAACTTAGATACGCAGTATTTT. Amino acid sequence: CSAFNLDTQYF.

This clonotype came up a few times. V is TRBV27 and J is TRBJ2-4, with TRBD2 identical over 8 bases. CDR3 length equals 14 residues. Germline CDR1 and CDR2: MNHEY and SMNVEV (reference sequence). V lost 4 bases to trimming and J lost 8 bases; unmatched junction nucleotides: 7. CDR3 DNA sequence: TGTGCCAGCAGTTATCTCGGGGGGGGTGACATTCAGTACTTC. Translation: CASSYLGGGDIQYF.

This clonotype was found a few times. V is TRBV12-3 or TRBV12-4 and J is TRBJ2-1; tentatively, D is TRBD2 (6 bases). The CDR3 loop spans 13 amino acids. Trimming shortened V by 9 bases and J by 6 bases, and 15 bases separated the two germline ends. The CDR3 nucleotides read TGTGCCAGTACGACTAGGACGGGCAATGAGCAGTTCTTC. Its translation: CASTTRTGNEQFF.